This T cell receptor beta chain derives from a study of T cell repertoires in cytomegalovirus infection. Study details: CMV infection together with matching HLA type was indicated by public TCR beta signatures.

The table lists this clonotype with many counts. Trimming cost V 3 bases and J 2 bases, with 12 bases left between them. This CDR3 has 15 amino acids. Using its own MiXCR run on the reads, TCRdb lists one record per CDR3 protein. The sample lists about 230,000 distinct CDR3 sequences, roughly 6.5% occurring once. The rearrangement joins TRBV12-3 or TRBV12-4 to TRBJ2-3; D could derive from TRBD1 or TRBD2 (5 bases each). Sequences were obtained from PBMCs. The receptor was derived from a human donor in good health (CMV status not recorded). Some clones in this sample may be carry-over from other donors' samples. CDR3 nucleotides: TGTGCCAGCAGTTTTTCGGGGACCTACACAGATACGCAGTATTTT. It encodes CASSFSGTYTDTQYF.